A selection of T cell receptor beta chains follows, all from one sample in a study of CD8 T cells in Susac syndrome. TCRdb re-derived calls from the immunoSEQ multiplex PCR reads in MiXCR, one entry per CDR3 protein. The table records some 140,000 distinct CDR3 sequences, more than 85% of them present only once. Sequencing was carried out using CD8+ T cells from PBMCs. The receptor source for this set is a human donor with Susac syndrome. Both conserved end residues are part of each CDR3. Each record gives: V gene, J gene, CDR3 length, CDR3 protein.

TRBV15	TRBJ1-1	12	CATSRDGQRAFF
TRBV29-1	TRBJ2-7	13	CSVSGGPIYEQYF
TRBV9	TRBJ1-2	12	CASSPQGGGYTF
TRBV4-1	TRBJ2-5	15	CASSQDREIGETQYF
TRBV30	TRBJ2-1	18	CAWSVPQPGLAAHNEQFF
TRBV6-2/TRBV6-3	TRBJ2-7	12	CASSYSPYEQYF
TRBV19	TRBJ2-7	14	CASSATGAHYEQYF
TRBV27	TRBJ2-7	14	CASSLSEKLAEQYF
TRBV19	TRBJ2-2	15	CASSLLPENTGELFF
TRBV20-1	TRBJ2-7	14	CSARDGGGIYEQYF
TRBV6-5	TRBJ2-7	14	CASSTGLARYEQYF
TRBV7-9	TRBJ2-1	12	CASSLDGDEQFF
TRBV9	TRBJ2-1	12	CASSVGVHEQFF
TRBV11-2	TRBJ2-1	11	CASSLIGEQFF
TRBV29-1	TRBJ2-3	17	CSVGVAGGPGRTDTQYF